This record covers a single T cell receptor beta chain. Its target is unknown. The table came from immunoSEQ multiplex PCR; TCRdb's copy has only in-frame clones and leaves some out. This sample has around 67,000 clones, with 87% found just once. The sample comes from a study of OX40 agonist ivuxolimab in advanced cancers. Study-level background: Participants averaged about 60 years of age (range roughly 23 to 90) and were roughly 83% male.

Study results and caveats: Relative to CD4+, CD8+ T cells held more expanded clones on average. Antigens targeted by the expanded peripheral T cells were not determined. The 0.1-3.0 mg/kg partial responders had among the lowest clonal expansion.

Deletions cut 4 bases from V and 4 bases from J, with 18 bases between. The germline V gene encodes CDR1 LGHNA and CDR2 YSLEER. The CDR3 loop spans 16 amino acids. This chain uses TRBV4-3 with TRBJ2-3; TRBD1 or TRBD2 may be the D gene (6 bases each). This sample comprised CD4+ or CD8+ T cells sorted from blood, obtained in a trial of the OX40 agonist ivuxolimab. This TCR derives from an adult with an advanced solid tumor such as melanoma, head and neck, liver or kidney cancer. Here the CDR3 DNA reads TGCGCCAGCAGCCTAAACCTTCCGGGGGCCCCAGATACGCAGTATTTT. Translated, it gives CASSLNLPGAPDTQYF.